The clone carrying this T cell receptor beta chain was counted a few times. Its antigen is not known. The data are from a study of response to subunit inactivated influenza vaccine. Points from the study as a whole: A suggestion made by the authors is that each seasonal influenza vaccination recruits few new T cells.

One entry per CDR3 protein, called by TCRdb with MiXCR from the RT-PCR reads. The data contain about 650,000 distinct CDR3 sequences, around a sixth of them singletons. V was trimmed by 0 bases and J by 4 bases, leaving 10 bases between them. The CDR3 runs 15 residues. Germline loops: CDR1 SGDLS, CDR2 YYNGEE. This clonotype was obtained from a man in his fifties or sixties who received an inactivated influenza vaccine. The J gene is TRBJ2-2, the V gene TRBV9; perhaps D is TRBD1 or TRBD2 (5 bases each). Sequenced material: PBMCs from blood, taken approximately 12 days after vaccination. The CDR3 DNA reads TGTGCCAGCAGCGTAGGGGGACGGTTCACCGGGGAGCTGTTTTTT. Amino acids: CASSVGGRFTGELFF.